A single sample is the source of the 27 T cell receptor beta chains below, sequenced in a study of identical twins. TCRdb ran MiXCR on the 5' RACE reads and lists one entry per CDR3 protein. Among around 960,000 distinct CDR3 sequences listed, 10% to 15% were seen once. This sample was shared with a second study, whose subject was yellow fever vaccine responses in identical twins.

The sequenced sample was PBMCs. The receptors were sampled from a woman aged 18-30 years in good health.

This chain connects TRBV27 to TRBJ1-5; 10 bases line up with TRBD1. Germline assignment: CDR1 MNHEY and CDR2 SMNVEV (reference sequence). The CDR3 covers 15 residues. V shed 6 bases, J shed 7 bases, and the junction held 9 bases outside the gene matches. The CDR3 reads CASSHRQGARQPQHF. The CDR3 DNA follows: TGTGCCAGCAGCCATAGACAGGGGGCGCGGCAGCCCCAGCATTTT.

This clonotype was counted only a few times. This chain joins TRBV11-2 and TRBJ2-7, with TRBD2 matching 7 bases. In germline, CDR1 is SGHAT, CDR2 FQNNGV. The CDR3 length is 13 residues. V trimming: 1 base; J trimming: 7 bases; junction bases outside the gene matches: 4. CDR3 nucleotides: TGTGCCAGCAGCTTAGGGACTAGTAAGGAGCAGTACGTC. Translating gives CASSLGTSKEQYV.

The chain combines TRBV5-1 with TRBJ2-3; 12 positions match TRBD2. This CDR3 comprises 21 residues. V lost 0 bases and J lost 1; bases outside the gene matches: 15. Germline loops: CDR1 SGHRS, CDR2 YFSETQ. The CDR3 DNA sequence: TGCGCCAGCAGCTTGGTATCGGGACTAGCGGGCACCGGAGGGGGCACAGATACGCAGTATTTT. Translating gives CASSLVSGLAGTGGGTDTQYF.

This clonotype occurred a few times. This rearrangement joins TRBV11-1 to TRBJ2-1; 8 bases agree with TRBD2. Germline CDR1 SGHAT, CDR2 FQDESV (reference sequence). The J segment lost 2 bases and the V segment lost 6 bases, leaving 12 bases of the junction unmatched. The CDR3 is 17 residues long. DNA for the CDR3: TGTGCCAGCAGATCCGGGGGGGAAGCACGCCCCTACAATGAGCAGTTCTTC. This codes for CASRSGGEARPYNEQFF.

This clonotype was detected only a few times. In DNA, the CDR3 is TGTGCCAGCAGTTTAGGTGGGGAGAGTATTTCACCCCTCCACTTT. Residues: CASSLGGESISPLHF. The chain combines TRBV12-3 or TRBV12-4 with TRBJ1-6; D gene ambiguous. V lost 1 base, J lost 9 bases, and 13 bases lay in between. The CDR3 spans 15 residues.

This clonotype was observed at least ten times. The chain joins TRBV10-3 to TRBJ1-1; 9 bases are a match to TRBD1. The trim removed 4 bases at V and 1 base at J, leaving 4 bases unmatched. Germline V gene data show CDR1 as ENHRY and CDR2 as SYGVKD. This CDR3 is built from 15 residues. The chain's CDR3 is CAISVPGQGNTEAFF. CDR3 DNA sequence: TGTGCCATCAGTGTACCGGGACAGGGGAACACTGAAGCTTTCTTT.

This clonotype was observed a few times. The DNA for the CDR3 is TGTGCCAGCAGGGCAGGCCACTACGAGCAGTACTTC. This translates into CASRAGHYEQYF. This chain joins TRBV25-1 and TRBJ2-7; D uncertain. Trimming stripped 6 bases from V and 3 bases from J, with 9 bases between. CDR3 length: 12 residues. Germline CDR1 reads MGHDK; CDR2 reads SYGVNS.

Regarding this clonotype: It is unclear where the CDR3 begins or ends on the DNA, so no DNA is shown, and the CDR3 is as TCRdb lists it. The chain uses TRBV19 and TRBJ2-2; the table calls TRBD1, which could not be checked here. The length of the CDR3 is 17 amino acids, counting both ends. Germline loops: CDR1 LNHDA, CDR2 SQIVND (reference sequence). The CDR3 reads CASSIKPGTGITGSCFF.

This clonotype was seen a handful of times. This chain connects TRBV9 to TRBJ2-3; D remains unclear. The CDR3 totals 12 residues. Per germline, CDR1 SGDLS and CDR2 YYNGEE. V lost 2 bases to trimming and J lost 6 bases, with 7 bases between them. For the CDR3, the DNA is TGTGCCAGCAGCGTTAGCATGGATACGCAGTATTTT. Translating it yields CASSVSMDTQYF. Together with reference TRBV9 and TRBJ2-3, the CDR3 gives the full variable domain: DSGVTQTPKHLITATGQRVTLRCSPRSGDLSVYWYQQSLDQGLQFLIQYYNGEERAKGNILERFSAQQFPDLHSELNLSSLELGDSALYFCASSVSMDTQYFGPGTRLTVL.

In this sample, this clonotype turned up a few times. The chain links TRBV12-3 or TRBV12-4 to TRBJ2-1, with D maybe TRBD2 (7 bases). V lost 3 bases and J 9 bases, leaving 15 bases between the germline ends. The CDR3 is made up of 14 amino acids. CDR3 amino acids: CASSFGGAQGEQFF. The DNA for the CDR3 is TGTGCCAGCAGTTTTGGGGGGGCGCAGGGTGAGCAGTTCTTC.

This clonotype was seen more than once but under ten times. The chain employs TRBV24-1 and TRBJ2-5, with unresolved D. The V end lost 0 bases, the J end lost 3 bases, and 7 bases lay between the germline ends. The CDR3 extends over 14 amino acids. Germline V gives CDR1 KGHDR, CDR2 SFDVKD. The CDR3 region is CATSDLADEETQYF. The CDR3 DNA sequence: TGTGCCACCAGTGATTTGGCTGACGAAGAGACCCAGTACTTC.

This clonotype was observed at least ten times. CDR3 amino acids: CSVAGTVSSTDTQYF. CDR3 DNA sequence: TGCAGCGTTGCCGGGACAGTATCTAGCACAGATACGCAGTATTTT. This rearrangement joins TRBV29-1 to TRBJ2-3, with 7 bases matching TRBD1. Germline V gene data show CDR1 as SQVTM and CDR2 as ANQGSEA. The CDR3 runs to 15 residues. Trimming removed 4 bases from V and 0 bases from J; junction bases left unmatched: 7.

This clonotype showed up many times. This chain connects TRBV11-2 to TRBJ2-3; 8 bases map to TRBD2. There are 17 residues in the CDR3. Germline loops: CDR1 SGHAT, CDR2 FQNNGV. V lost 1 base to trimming and J lost 1 base; unmatched junction nucleotides: 7. This CDR3 reads CASSLGEWRGGTDTQYF. CDR3 nucleotides: TGTGCCAGCAGCTTAGGAGAGTGGCGGGGGGGCACAGATACGCAGTATTTT.

The J gene is TRBJ2-3, the V gene TRBV7-6, with unresolved D. The germline gives CDR1 SGHVS, CDR2 FNYEAQ. V was cut by 4 bases and J by 9 bases, with 20 bases left in between. The CDR3 runs to 15 residues. Here the CDR3 DNA reads TGTGCCAGCAGCTCCCTTACCGGCGAGAGCAGCACGCAGTATTTT. Amino acid sequence: CASSSLTGESSTQYF.

In its sample, this clonotype was seen a few times. V gene TRBV4-1 combines with J gene TRBJ1-1, with D hard to call. The germline V gene encodes CDR1 MGHRA and CDR2 YSYEKL. The V and J ends lost 1 base and 7 bases respectively, with 10 bases between them. This CDR3 has 13 residues. Here the CDR3 reads CASSQVQRNEAFF. The CDR3 DNA sequence: TGCGCCAGCAGCCAAGTTCAACGGAATGAAGCTTTCTTT.

This rearrangement joins TRBV6-5 to TRBJ1-2, with 7 positions matching TRBD1. Germline-derived CDR1 and CDR2 are MNHEY and SVGAGI. V gave up 4 bases and J gave up 0 bases; unmatched junction bases: 5. The CDR3 has 15 amino acids. CDR3 coding DNA: TGTGCCAGCAGTTTCACCGGGACAGCTAACTATGGCTACACCTTC. Translation: CASSFTGTANYGYTF.

This clonotype was seen only a few times. The chain couples TRBV5-1 to TRBJ1-4; 10 positions agree with TRBD1. V lost 8 bases to trimming and J lost 5 bases; unmatched junction nucleotides: 3. The CDR3 totals 13 residues. CDR1 is SGHRS, CDR2 YFSETQ, per germline. The CDR3 sequence: CARRTGGNEKLFF. In DNA form, the CDR3 reads TGCGCCAGACGGACAGGGGGAAATGAAAAACTGTTTTTT.

The chain links TRBV15 to TRBJ2-5; weak D call: TRBD1 (5 bases). Per germline, CDR1 LNHNV and CDR2 YYDKDF (reference sequence). This CDR3 is 15 amino acids long. The V and J ends lost 0 bases and 7 bases respectively, with 15 bases between them. CDR3 loop: CATSRDVAGWGTQYF. CDR3 sequence (DNA): TGTGCCACCAGCAGAGATGTAGCAGGGTGGGGGACCCAGTACTTC.

This clonotype was observed once. This sequence joins TRBV25-1 and TRBJ2-3, with 7 bases lining up with TRBD2. J was trimmed by 2 bases and V by 5 bases; bases with no gene match: 4. This CDR3 is 14 amino acids long. CDR1 and CDR2 from the germline V gene are MGHDK and SYGVNS. The CDR3 spells CASSWDYHTDTQYF. CDR3 DNA: TGTGCCAGCAGTTGGGACTACCACACAGATACGCAGTATTTT. Based on the CDR3 plus reference TRBV25-1 and TRBJ2-3, the full variable domain is EADIYQTPRYLVIGTGKKITLECSQTMGHDKMYWYQQDPGMELHLIHYSYGVNSTEKGDLSSESTVSRIRTEHFPLTLESARPSHTSQYLCASSWDYHTDTQYFGPGTRLTVL.

At least ten counts were recorded for this clonotype. This chain connects TRBV2 to TRBJ1-5, with D perhaps matching TRBD1 (5 bases). CDR1 SNHLY and CDR2 FYNNEI come from the germline V gene. Trimming took off 3 bases at V and 6 bases at J, with 12 bases between the two ends. The CDR3 is 14 residues long. CDR3 residues: CASSERGVLQPQHF. CDR3 DNA sequence: TGTGCCAGCAGTGAGCGGGGGGTTCTTCAGCCCCAGCATTTT.

This clonotype was recorded a few times. The genes are TRBV6-1 and TRBJ2-1, with 9 bases lining up with TRBD2. Germline CDR1 and CDR2: MNHNS and SASEGT. The V and J ends lost 9 bases and 5 bases, in that order; junction bases with no gene match: 8. The length of the CDR3 is 14 residues. The CDR3 sequence is CASYSGGSNNEQFF. The CDR3 DNA reads TGTGCCAGTTACAGCGGGGGGAGCAACAATGAGCAGTTCTTC.

The CDR3 loop reads CASSSRPLAGGMDTQYF. In nucleotides, the CDR3 is TGTGCCAGCAGCTCCCGCCCACTAGCGGGGGGGATGGATACGCAGTATTTT. The V call is TRBV7-9, the J call TRBJ2-3; 13 bases agree with TRBD2. In germline, CDR1 is SEHNR, CDR2 FQNEAQ (reference sequence). This CDR3 region has 17 residues. Losses at the gene ends were 4 bases for V and 6 bases for J; bases not matched to a gene: 10.

This clonotype was seen only a few times. The chain recombines TRBV29-1 with TRBJ2-5, with D perhaps TRBD1 or TRBD2 (5 bases each). Germline values: CDR1 SQVTM, CDR2 ANQGSEA. V was shortened by 5 bases and J by 4 bases, with 17 bases between the two germline ends. CDR3 size: 14 residues. In DNA form, the CDR3 reads TGCAGCGTTAGGACACAAACTAGAGGAGAGACCCAGTACTTC. Translated, it gives CSVRTQTRGETQYF.

This clonotype has more than one count but fewer than ten. J is TRBJ2-5 and V is TRBV24-1, with 10 bases aligning to TRBD2. In germline, CDR1 is KGHDR, CDR2 SFDVKD. V shed 1 base, J shed 4 bases, and the junction held 5 bases outside the gene matches. This CDR3 comprises 16 residues. The CDR3 spells CATSDFSGGNRETQYF. In nucleotides, the CDR3 is TGTGCCACCAGTGATTTTAGCGGGGGGAACCGAGAGACCCAGTACTTC.

The table lists this clonotype with a few counts. The rearrangement joins TRBV6-1 to TRBJ2-5; tentatively, D is TRBD2 (5 bases). The CDR3 has 14 residues. V lost 8 bases, J lost 5 bases, and 18 bases lay in between. In germline, CDR1 is MNHNS, CDR2 SASEGT. The CDR3, as DNA: TGTGCCAGCTCGGTCTCGAGAGGGCGGGAGACCCAGTACTTC. It translates to CASSVSRGRETQYF.

This clonotype has just a few counts. The chain links TRBV29-1 to TRBJ2-5, with no clear D. CDR3 size: 11 residues. CDR1 and CDR2 (germline): SQVTM, ANQGSEA. Between the trimmed V and J ends, which lost 8 bases and 5 bases, there was a span of 12 bases. CDR3 loop: CSFRLGETQYF. The CDR3 coding sequence is TGCAGCTTCAGGTTGGGGGAGACCCAGTACTTC.

This clonotype was recorded a few times. The CDR3 DNA follows: TGTGCCAGCAGTTTATTGGGCTCTAGCTCCAATGAGCAGTTCTTC. This codes for CASSLLGSSSNEQFF. The chain links TRBV27 to TRBJ2-1, with TRBD2 as a possible D gene (5 bases). This CDR3 has 15 amino acids. Germline CDR1 reads MNHEY; CDR2 reads SMNVEV (reference sequence). With 1 base removed from V and 6 bases from J, the gap between germline ends came to 13 bases.